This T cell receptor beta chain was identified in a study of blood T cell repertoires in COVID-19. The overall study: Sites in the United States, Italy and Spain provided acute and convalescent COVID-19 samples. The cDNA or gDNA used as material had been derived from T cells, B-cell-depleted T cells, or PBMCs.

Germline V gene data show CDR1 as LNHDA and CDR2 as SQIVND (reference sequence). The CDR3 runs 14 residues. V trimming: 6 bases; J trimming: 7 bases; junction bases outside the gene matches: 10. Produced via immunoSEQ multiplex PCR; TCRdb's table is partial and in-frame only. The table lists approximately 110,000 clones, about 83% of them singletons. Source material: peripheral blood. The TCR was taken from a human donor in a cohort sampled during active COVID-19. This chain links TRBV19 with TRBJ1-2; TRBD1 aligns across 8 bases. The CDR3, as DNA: TGTGCCAGTAGGGATGGACAGGGCGGCTCTGGCTACACCTTC. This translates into CASRDGQGGSGYTF.